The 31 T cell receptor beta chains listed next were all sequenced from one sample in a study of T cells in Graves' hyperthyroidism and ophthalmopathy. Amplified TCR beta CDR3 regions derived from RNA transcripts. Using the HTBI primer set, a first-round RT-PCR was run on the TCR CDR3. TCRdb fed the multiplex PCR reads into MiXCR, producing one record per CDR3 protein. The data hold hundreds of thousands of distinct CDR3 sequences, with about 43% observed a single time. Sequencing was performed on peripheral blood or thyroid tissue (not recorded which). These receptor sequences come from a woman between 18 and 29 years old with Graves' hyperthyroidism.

The CDR3 loop is CASSQVPGSFPGYTF. For the CDR3, the DNA is TGTGCCAGCAGCCAAGTCCCCGGGTCCTTCCCTGGCTACACCTTC. J is TRBJ1-2 and V is TRBV7-9; D call uncertain. Per the germline V gene, CDR1 is SEHNR and CDR2 is FQNEAQ (reference sequence). Trimming shortened V by 5 bases and J by 7 bases, and 20 bases separated the two germline ends. This CDR3 region has 15 residues.

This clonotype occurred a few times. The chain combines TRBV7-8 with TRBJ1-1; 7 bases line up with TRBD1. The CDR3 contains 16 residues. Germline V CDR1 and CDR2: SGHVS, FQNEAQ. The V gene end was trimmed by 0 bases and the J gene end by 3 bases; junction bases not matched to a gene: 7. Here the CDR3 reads CASSLASTTGDTEAFF. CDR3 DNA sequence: TGTGCCAGCAGCTTAGCGAGTACAACAGGGGACACTGAAGCTTTCTTT.

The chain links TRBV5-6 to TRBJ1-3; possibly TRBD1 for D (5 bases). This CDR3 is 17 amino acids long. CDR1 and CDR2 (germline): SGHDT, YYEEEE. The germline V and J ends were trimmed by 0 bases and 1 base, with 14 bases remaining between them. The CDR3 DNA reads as TGTGCCAGCAGCTTGGCCCCGGGGCGGATTTCTGGAAACACCATATATTTT. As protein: CASSLAPGRISGNTIYF.

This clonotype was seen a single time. The CDR3 nucleotides read TGTGCCAGCAGCCAAGTCGCAGGATCCTCGGAAGCTTTCTTT. Translated, it gives CASSQVAGSSEAFF. V and J are TRBV7-3 and TRBJ1-1, with D unclear. V lost 5 bases to trimming and J lost 8 bases, with 18 bases between them. The CDR3 covers 14 residues. From germline, CDR1 is SGHTA and CDR2 FQGTGA.

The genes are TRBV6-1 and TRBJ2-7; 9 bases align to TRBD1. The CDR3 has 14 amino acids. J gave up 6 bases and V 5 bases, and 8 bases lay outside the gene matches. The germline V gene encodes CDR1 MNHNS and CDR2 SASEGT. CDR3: CASSPKGTGTEQYF. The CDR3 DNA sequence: TGTGCCAGCAGTCCAAAGGGGACAGGGACCGAGCAGTACTTC.

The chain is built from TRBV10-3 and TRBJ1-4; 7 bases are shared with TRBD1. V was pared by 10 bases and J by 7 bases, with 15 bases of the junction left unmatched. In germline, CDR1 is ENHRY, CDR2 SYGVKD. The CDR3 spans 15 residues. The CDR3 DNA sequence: TGTGCCAGCAGCCAGCCGTCAGGGGGAGGTGAAAAACTGTTTTTT. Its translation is CASSQPSGGGEKLFF.

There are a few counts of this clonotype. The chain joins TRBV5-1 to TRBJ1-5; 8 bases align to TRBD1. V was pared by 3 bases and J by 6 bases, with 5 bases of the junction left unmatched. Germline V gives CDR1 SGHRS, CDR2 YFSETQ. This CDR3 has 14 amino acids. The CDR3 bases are TGCGCCAGCAGCTGGACAGGGTTGACTCAGCCCCAGCATTTT. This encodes CASSWTGLTQPQHF.

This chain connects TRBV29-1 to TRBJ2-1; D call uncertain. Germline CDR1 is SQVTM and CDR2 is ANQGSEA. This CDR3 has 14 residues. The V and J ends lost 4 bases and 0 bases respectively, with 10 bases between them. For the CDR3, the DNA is TGCAGCGTTGTAGCTTGGGACTCCTACAATGAGCAGTTCTTC. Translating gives CSVVAWDSYNEQFF.

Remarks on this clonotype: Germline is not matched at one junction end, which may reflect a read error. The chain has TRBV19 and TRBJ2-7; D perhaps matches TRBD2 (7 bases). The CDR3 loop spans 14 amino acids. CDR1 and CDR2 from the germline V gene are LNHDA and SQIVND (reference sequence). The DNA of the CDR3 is TGTGCCAGTAGTATACTAAAAGCGGGAACAGGGTCGGCCTTC. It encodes CASSILKAGTGSAF.

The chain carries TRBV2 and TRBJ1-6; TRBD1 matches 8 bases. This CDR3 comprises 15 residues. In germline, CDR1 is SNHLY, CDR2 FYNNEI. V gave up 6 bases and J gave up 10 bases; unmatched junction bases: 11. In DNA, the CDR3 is TGTGCCAGCAGACCTGGACAGGGTACCGGGTCACCCCTCCACTTT. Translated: CASRPGQGTGSPLHF. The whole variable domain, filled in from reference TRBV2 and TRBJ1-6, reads EPEVTQTPSHQVTQMGQEVILRCVPISNHLYFYWYRQILGQKVEFLVSFYNNEISEKSEIFDDQFSVERPDGSNFTLKIRSTKLEDSAMYFCASRPGQGTGSPLHFGNGTRLTVT.

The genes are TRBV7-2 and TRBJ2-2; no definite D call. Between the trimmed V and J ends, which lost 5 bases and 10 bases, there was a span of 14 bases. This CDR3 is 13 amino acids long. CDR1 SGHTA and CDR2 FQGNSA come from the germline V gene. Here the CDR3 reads CASSDTGLAELFF. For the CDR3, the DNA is TGTGCCAGCAGCGACACCGGGCTCGCGGAGCTGTTTTTT.

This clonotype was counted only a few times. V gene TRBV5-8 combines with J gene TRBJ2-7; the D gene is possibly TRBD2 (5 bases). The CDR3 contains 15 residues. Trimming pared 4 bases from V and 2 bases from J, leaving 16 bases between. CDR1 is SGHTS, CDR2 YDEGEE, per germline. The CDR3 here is CASSQDPGEPYEQYF. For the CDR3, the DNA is TGTGCCAGCAGCCAAGATCCCGGGGAACCCTACGAGCAGTACTTC. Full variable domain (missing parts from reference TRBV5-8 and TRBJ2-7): EAGVTQSPTHLIKTRGQQATLRCSPISGHTSVYWYQQALGLGLQFLLWYDEGEERNRGNFPPRFSGRQFPNYSSELNVNALELEDSALYLCASSQDPGEPYEQYFGPGTRLTVT.

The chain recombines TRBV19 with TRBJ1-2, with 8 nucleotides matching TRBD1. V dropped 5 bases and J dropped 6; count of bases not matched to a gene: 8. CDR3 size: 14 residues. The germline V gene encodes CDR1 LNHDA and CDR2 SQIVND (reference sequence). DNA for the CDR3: TGTGCCAGTAGTCCAGGACAGGGAAGAGATGGCTACACCTTC. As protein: CASSPGQGRDGYTF. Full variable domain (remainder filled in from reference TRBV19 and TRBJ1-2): DGGITQSPKYLFRKEGQNVTLSCEQNLNHDAMYWYRQDPGQGLRLIYYSQIVNDFQKGDIAEGYSVSREKKESFPLTVTSAQKNPTAFYLCASSPGQGRDGYTFGSGTRLTVV.

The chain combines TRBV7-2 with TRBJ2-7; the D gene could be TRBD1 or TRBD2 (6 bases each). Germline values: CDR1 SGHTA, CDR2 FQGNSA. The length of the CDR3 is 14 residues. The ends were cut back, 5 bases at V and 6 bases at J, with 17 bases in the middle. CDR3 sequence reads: CASSPRGGRGEQYF. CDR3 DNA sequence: TGTGCCAGCAGCCCCCGAGGGGGGCGCGGCGAGCAGTACTTC.

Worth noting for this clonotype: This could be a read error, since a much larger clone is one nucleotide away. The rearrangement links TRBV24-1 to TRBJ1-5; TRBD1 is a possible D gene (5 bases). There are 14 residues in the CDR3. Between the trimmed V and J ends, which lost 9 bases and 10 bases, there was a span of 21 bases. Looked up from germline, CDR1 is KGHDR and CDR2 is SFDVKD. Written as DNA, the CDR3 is TGTGCCACCGGTGCTGGGGACCCGGTATCACCCCAGCATTTT. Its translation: CATGAGDPVSPQHF.

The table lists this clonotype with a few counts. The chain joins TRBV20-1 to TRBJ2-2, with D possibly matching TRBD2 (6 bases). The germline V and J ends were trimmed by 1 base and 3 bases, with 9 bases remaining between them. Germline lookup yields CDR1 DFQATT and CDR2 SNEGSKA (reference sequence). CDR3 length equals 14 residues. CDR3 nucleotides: TGCAGTGCTAGAGTAGCGGAGTACACCGGGGAGCTGTTTTTT. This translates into CSARVAEYTGELFF.

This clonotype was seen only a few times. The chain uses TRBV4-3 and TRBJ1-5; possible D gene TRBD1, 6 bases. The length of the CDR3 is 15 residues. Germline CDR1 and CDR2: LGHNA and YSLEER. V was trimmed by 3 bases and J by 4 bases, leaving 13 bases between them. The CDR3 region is CASSHDHRANQPQHF. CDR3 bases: TGCGCCAGCAGCCACGACCACAGGGCAAATCAGCCCCAGCATTTT.

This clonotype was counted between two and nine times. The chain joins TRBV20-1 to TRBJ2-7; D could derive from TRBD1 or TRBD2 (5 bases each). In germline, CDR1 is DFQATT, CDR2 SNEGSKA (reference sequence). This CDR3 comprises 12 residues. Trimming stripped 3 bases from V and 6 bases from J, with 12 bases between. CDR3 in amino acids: CSASSSGAEQYF. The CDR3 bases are TGCAGTGCTAGTAGTTCCGGGGCCGAGCAGTACTTC.

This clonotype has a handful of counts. The DNA of the CDR3 is TGTGCCAGTGCGGTCCATCAAGAGACCCAGTACTTC. This codes for CASAVHQETQYF. The chain joins TRBV6-2 or TRBV6-3 to TRBJ2-5; D is uncertain. There are 12 residues in the CDR3. Germline V gene data show CDR1 as MNHEY and CDR2 as SVGEGT. The V and J ends lost 9 bases and 2 bases respectively, with 10 bases between them.

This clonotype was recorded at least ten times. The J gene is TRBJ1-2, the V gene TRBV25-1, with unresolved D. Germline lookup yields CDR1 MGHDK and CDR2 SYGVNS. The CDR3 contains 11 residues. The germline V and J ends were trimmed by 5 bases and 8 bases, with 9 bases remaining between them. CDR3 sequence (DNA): TGTGCCAGCAGTAACTTGGACGGCTACACCTTC. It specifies CASSNLDGYTF.

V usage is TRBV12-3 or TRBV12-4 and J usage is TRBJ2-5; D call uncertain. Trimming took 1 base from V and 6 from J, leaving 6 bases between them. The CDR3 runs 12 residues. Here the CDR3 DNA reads TGTGCCAGCAGTTTAGGGGTGAAGACCCAGTACTTC. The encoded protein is CASSLGVKTQYF.

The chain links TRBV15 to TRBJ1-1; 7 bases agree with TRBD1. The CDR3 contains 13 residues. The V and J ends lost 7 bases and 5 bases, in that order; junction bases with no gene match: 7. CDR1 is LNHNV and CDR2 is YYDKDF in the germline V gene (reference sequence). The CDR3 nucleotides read TGTGCCACCACTGACAGGGCGGGAACTGAAGCTTTCTTT. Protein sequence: CATTDRAGTEAFF.

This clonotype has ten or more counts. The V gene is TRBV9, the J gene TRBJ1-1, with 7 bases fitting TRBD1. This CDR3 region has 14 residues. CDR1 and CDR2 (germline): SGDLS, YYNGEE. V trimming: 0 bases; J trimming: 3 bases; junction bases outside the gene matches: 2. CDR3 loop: CASSVEGAYTEAFF. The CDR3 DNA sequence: TGTGCCAGCAGCGTAGAGGGGGCGTACACTGAAGCTTTCTTT.

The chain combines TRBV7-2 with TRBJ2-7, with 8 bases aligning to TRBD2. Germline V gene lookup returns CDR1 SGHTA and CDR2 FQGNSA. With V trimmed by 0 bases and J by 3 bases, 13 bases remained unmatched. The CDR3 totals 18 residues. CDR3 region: CASSLAPGASGRNYEQYF. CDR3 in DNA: TGTGCCAGCAGCTTAGCGCCCGGGGCGAGCGGGAGAAACTACGAGCAGTACTTC. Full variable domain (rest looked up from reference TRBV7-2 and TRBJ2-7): GAGVSQSPSNKVTEKGKDVELRCDPISGHTALYWYRQSLGQGLEFLIYFQGNSAPDKSGLPSDRFSAERTGGSVSTLTIQRTQQEDSAVYLCASSLAPGASGRNYEQYFGPGTRLTVT.

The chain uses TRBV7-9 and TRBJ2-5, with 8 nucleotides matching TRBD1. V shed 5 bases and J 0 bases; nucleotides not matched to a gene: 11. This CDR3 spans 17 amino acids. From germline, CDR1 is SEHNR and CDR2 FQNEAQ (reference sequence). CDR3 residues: CASSPTGQGSYQETQYF. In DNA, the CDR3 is TGTGCCAGCAGCCCGACCGGACAGGGATCATACCAAGAGACCCAGTACTTC.

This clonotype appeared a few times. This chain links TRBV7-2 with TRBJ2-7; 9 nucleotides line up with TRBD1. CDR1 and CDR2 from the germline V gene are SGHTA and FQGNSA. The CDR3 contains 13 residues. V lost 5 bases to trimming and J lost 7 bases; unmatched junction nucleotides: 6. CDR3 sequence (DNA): TGTGCCAGCAGCGTCTGGACAGGGGCAGAGCAGTACTTC. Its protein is CASSVWTGAEQYF.

This CDR3 is CASSPGQSLYSNQPQHF. CDR3 nucleotides: TGTGCCAGCAGCCCGGGACAGTCCCTTTATAGCAATCAGCCCCAGCATTTT. V gene TRBV2 combines with J gene TRBJ1-5, with TRBD1 identical over 7 bases. Trimming removed 6 bases from V and 0 bases from J; junction bases left unmatched: 11. This CDR3 region has 17 residues. Germline CDR1 SNHLY, CDR2 FYNNEI.

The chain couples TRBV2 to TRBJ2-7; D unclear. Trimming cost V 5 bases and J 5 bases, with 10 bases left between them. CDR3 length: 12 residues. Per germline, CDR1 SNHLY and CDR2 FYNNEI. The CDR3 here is CASSPVSNEQYF. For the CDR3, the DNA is TGTGCCAGCAGTCCGGTCAGTAACGAGCAGTACTTC.

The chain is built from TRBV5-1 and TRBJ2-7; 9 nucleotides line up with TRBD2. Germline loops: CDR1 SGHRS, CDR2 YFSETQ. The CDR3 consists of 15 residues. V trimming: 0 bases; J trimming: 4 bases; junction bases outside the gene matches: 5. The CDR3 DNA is TGCGCCAGCAGCTTGGCGGTAGCGGGAGCATACGAGCAGTACTTC. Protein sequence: CASSLAVAGAYEQYF.

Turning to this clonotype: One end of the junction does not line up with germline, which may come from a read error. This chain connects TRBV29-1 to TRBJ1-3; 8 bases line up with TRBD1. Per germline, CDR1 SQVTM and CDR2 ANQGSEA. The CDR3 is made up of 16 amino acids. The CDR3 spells CSVATDRVESGSTIYF. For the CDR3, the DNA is TGCAGCGTTGCTACGGACAGGGTCGAGTCTGGAAGCACCATATATTTT.

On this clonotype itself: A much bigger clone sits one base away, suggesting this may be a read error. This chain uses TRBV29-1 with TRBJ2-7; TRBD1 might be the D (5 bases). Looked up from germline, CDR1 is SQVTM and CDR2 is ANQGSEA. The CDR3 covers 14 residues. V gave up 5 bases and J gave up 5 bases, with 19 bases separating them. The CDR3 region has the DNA TGCAGCGTTAGGGGCCCCGTCCTCCCCGACGAGCAGTACTTC. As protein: CSVRGPVLPDEQYF.